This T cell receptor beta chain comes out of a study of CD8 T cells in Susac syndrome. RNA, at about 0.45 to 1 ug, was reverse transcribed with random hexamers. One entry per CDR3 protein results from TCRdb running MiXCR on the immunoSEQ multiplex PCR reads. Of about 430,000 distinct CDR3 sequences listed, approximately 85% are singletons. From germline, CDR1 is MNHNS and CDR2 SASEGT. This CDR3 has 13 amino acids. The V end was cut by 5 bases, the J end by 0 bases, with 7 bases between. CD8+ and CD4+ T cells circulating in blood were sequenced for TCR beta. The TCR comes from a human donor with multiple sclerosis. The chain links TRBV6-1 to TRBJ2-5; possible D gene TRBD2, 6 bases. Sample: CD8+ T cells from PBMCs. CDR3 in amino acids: CASSRLDQETQYF. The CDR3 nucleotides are TGTGCCAGCAGTCGACTAGACCAAGAGACCCAGTACTTC.